The present TCR beta chain was sequenced within a study of long-term antiretroviral therapy in people with HIV. For the study at large: First collections came about a decade before the 2015 immediate-ART recommendation. Whole-study results and caveats: Relative to transplant donor controls, diversity remained lower despite increasing after ART. The repertoire was dominated at all time points by clones expanded before ART.

A remark on this clone: The antigen remains unidentified.

Post-ART PBMC samples numbered at least two per donor, and pre-ART ones at least one. Survey-level resolution applied to immunoSEQ assay v3.0. Generated by immunoSEQ multiplex PCR, the TCRdb table keeps only in-frame clones and is missing some. The sample carries roughly 30,000 clones, roughly 88% recorded once. This CDR3 contains 13 residues. The germline V gene encodes CDR1 MGHDK and CDR2 SYGVNS. Between the trimmed V and J ends, which lost 3 bases and 8 bases, there was a span of 11 bases. The chain links TRBV25-1 to TRBJ2-1; D is perhaps TRBD2 (6 bases). This TCR derives from a man aged 18 to 29 with HIV. The starting material was unsorted PBMCs, obtained 0.8 years before starting antiretroviral therapy. CDR3 nucleotide sequence: TGTGCCAGCAGTGACGGGAGCCATCATGAGCAGTTCTTC. It specifies CASSDGSHHEQFF.